This entry lists 6 T cell receptor beta chains sequenced from one sample in a study of cytomegalovirus exposure and HLA in healthy donors. The PCR used 60 Vbeta and 13 Jbeta primers. Sequencing was performed with immunoSEQ multiplex PCR; in TCRdb, only in-frame clones are kept and a portion is missing. The sample has some 150,000 clones; 87% are singletons. The specimen was PBMCs. These receptors originate from a woman in her thirties in good health and CMV-seronegative.

The J gene is TRBJ2-1, the V gene TRBV5-1, with D maybe TRBD1 (5 bases). V gave up 1 base and J gave up 3 bases, with 8 bases separating them. The CDR3 is made up of 14 amino acids. Germline V CDR1 and CDR2: SGHRS, YFSETQ. As DNA, the CDR3 is TGCGCCAGCAGCTTGCGACAGAGCTACAATGAGCAGTTCTTC. Translated, it gives CASSLRQSYNEQFF.

This chain joins TRBV5-1 and TRBJ1-5; weak D call: TRBD1 (5 bases). Germline-derived CDR1 and CDR2 are SGHRS and YFSETQ. The CDR3 length is 18 residues. The ends were cut back, 1 base at V and 1 base at J, with 18 bases in the middle. The CDR3 is CASSLSPVGTGSNQPQHF. The DNA of the CDR3 is TGCGCCAGCAGCTTGTCCCCGGTGGGAACAGGAAGCAATCAGCCCCAGCATTTT.

The CDR3, as DNA: TGCGCCAGCAGCCCGGGGGACAGTATATCACCCCTCCACTTT. Its translation: CASSPGDSISPLHF. The gene calls are TRBV5-1 and TRBJ1-6, with 7 bases lining up with TRBD1. J gave up 10 bases and V 4 bases, and 8 bases lay outside the gene matches. This CDR3 has 14 amino acids. Germline loops: CDR1 SGHRS, CDR2 YFSETQ.

The chain recombines TRBV11-2 with TRBJ1-1, with D maybe TRBD1 (6 bases). CDR1 is SGHAT, CDR2 FQNNGV, per germline. V shed 6 bases and J shed 1 base, with 18 bases lying between them. This CDR3 region has 16 residues. CDR3 bases: TGTGCCAGCAGTTTCTCACAGGGATACACGAACACTGAAGCTTTCTTT. As protein: CASSFSQGYTNTEAFF.

CDR3 amino acids: CASSEALAAQETQYF. DNA of the CDR3: TGTGCCAGCAGTGAAGCTTTGGCAGCGCAAGAGACCCAGTACTTC. This rearrangement joins TRBV2 to TRBJ2-5, with D hard to call. The CDR3 contains 15 residues. CDR1 and CDR2 from the germline V gene are SNHLY and FYNNEI. V dropped 0 bases and J dropped 2 bases, with 10 bases sitting between them.

The chain employs TRBV18 and TRBJ2-5; the match to TRBD2 covers 7 bases. After removal of 3 bases from V and 5 bases from J, the junction contained 9 bases not matched to a gene. This CDR3 spans 15 amino acids. Germline CDR1 and CDR2: KGHSH and LQKENI. This CDR3 is CASSPGTIRGETQYF. The CDR3 coding sequence is TGTGCCAGCTCACCGGGGACTATCCGGGGGGAGACCCAGTACTTC. The whole variable domain, remainder taken from reference TRBV18 and TRBJ2-5, is NAGVMQNPRHLVRRRGQEARLRCSPMKGHSHVYWYRQLPEEGLKFMVYLQKENIIDESGMPKERFSAEFPKEGPSILRIQQVVRGDSAAYFCASSPGTIRGETQYFGPGTRLLVL.